The 13 T cell receptor beta chains listed next were all sequenced from one sample in a study of blood T cell repertoires in COVID-19. Assay used: immunoSEQ multiplex PCR; TCRdb lists only in-frame clones, some missing. This table holds a few hundred thousand clones, 80% to 90% found once. Sequences were obtained from peripheral blood. Source of these receptors: a woman aged 45-65 years with acute or convalescent COVID-19.

This chain uses TRBV9 with TRBJ2-1, with 10 positions matching TRBD1. J was trimmed by 7 bases and V by 3 bases; bases with no gene match: 4. Germline CDR1 is SGDLS and CDR2 is YYNGEE. This CDR3 comprises 14 residues. The CDR3 is CASSGDRGFNEQFF. The CDR3 coding sequence is TGTGCCAGCAGCGGGGACAGGGGTTTTAATGAGCAGTTCTTC.

J is TRBJ1-3 and V is TRBV5-4; TRBD1 aligns across 9 bases. The CDR3 has 14 residues. V trimming: 4 bases; J trimming: 6 bases; junction bases outside the gene matches: 5. Germline V gives CDR1 SGHNT, CDR2 YYREEE (reference sequence). The CDR3 DNA sequence: TGTGCCAGCAGCGGCCGGACAGGGGAAAACACCATATATTTT. Translating it yields CASSGRTGENTIYF.

The chain carries TRBV3-1 (or the pseudogene TRBV3-2) and TRBJ1-1; no firm D call. The CDR3 is made up of 15 amino acids. CDR1 LGHDT and CDR2 YNNKEL come from the germline V gene (reference sequence). The V and J ends lost 4 bases and 1 base respectively, with 13 bases between them. The CDR3 sequence is CASSPFQTPNTEAFF. The CDR3 DNA is TGTGCCAGCAGCCCCTTCCAGACACCGAACACTGAAGCTTTCTTT.

CDR3 sequence reads: CASSQEARGVYGYTF. The CDR3 nucleotides are TGCGCCAGCAGCCAAGAGGCCAGGGGTGTCTATGGCTACACCTTC. The V gene is TRBV4-1, the J gene TRBJ1-2; TRBD1 might be the D (6 bases). V lost 0 bases, J lost 4 bases, and 12 bases lay in between. The CDR3 loop spans 15 amino acids. Germline V gives CDR1 MGHRA, CDR2 YSYEKL.

This clone was picked up a small number of times. The CDR3 region is CASSSLAMVKRGELFF. CDR3 nucleotides: TGTGCCAGCAGTTCCCTAGCAATGGTGAAGCGCGGGGAGCTGTTTTTT. V and J are TRBV6-2 or TRBV6-3 and TRBJ2-2; D may be TRBD2 (5 bases). There are 16 residues in the CDR3. Per the germline V gene, CDR1 is MNHEY and CDR2 is SVGEGT. Trimming took off 4 bases at V and 7 bases at J, with 19 bases between the two ends.

The V and J genes are TRBV6-1 and TRBJ1-5; 8 nucleotides line up with TRBD1. Germline assignment: CDR1 MNHNS and CDR2 SASEGT. Trimming took 5 bases from V and 4 from J; bases not matched to a gene: 4. This CDR3 spans 14 amino acids. CDR3 amino acids: CASSTGQVNQPQHF. In DNA form, the CDR3 reads TGTGCCAGCAGTACGGGACAGGTAAATCAGCCCCAGCATTTT.

V and J are TRBV27 and TRBJ2-3, with 11 bases that match TRBD2. This CDR3 has 15 amino acids. V lost 5 bases, J lost 4 bases, and 5 bases stayed unmatched. CDR1 MNHEY and CDR2 SMNVEV come from the germline V gene (reference sequence). This CDR3 reads CASSHLAGGADTQYF. CDR3 DNA sequence: TGTGCCAGCAGTCACCTAGCGGGAGGCGCAGATACGCAGTATTTT.

As for this clone: The sample carries other DNA sequences with the same CDR3. Written as DNA, the CDR3 is TGCGCCAGCAGCTTAGGACAAGCTAACTATGGCTACACCTTC. This codes for CASSLGQANYGYTF. J is TRBJ1-2 and V is TRBV5-1; tentative D call: TRBD1 (5 bases). CDR1 is SGHRS, CDR2 YFSETQ, per germline. The ends were cut back, 2 bases at V and 0 bases at J, with 8 bases in the middle. The CDR3 runs 14 residues.

The V and J genes are TRBV15 and TRBJ1-2, with D uncertain. Trimming shortened V by 1 base and J by 5 bases, and 11 bases separated the two germline ends. Germline CDR1 and CDR2: LNHNV and YYDKDF (reference sequence). The CDR3 totals 14 residues. The CDR3 region is CATSRVNREYGYTF. CDR3 nucleotides: TGTGCCACCAGCAGAGTAAACCGCGAGTATGGCTACACCTTC.

V and J are TRBV20-1 and TRBJ1-6; possible D gene TRBD1, 6 bases. The ends were cut back, 3 bases at V and 7 bases at J, with 19 bases in the middle. The V gene's germline CDR1 is DFQATT and CDR2 SNEGSKA (reference sequence). CDR3 length: 16 residues. The DNA of the CDR3 is TGCAGTGCTAGTTGGTCAAGAGGGGGGGCGAATTCACCCCTCCACTTT. Protein: CSASWSRGGANSPLHF.

The chain combines TRBV6-5 with TRBJ2-1, with 7 positions matching TRBD1. The CDR3 is 13 amino acids. The V gene end was trimmed by 4 bases and the J gene end by 4 bases; junction bases not matched to a gene: 1. CDR1 MNHEY and CDR2 SVGAGI come from the germline V gene. CDR3 nucleotides: TGTGCCAGCAGTTGGGGACAGTACAATGAGCAGTTCTTC. As protein: CASSWGQYNEQFF.

This rearrangement joins TRBV29-1 to TRBJ1-2; the match to TRBD1 covers 12 bases. Germline V gene lookup returns CDR1 SQVTM and CDR2 ANQGSEA. The length of the CDR3 is 15 residues. V dropped 7 bases and J dropped 4; count of bases not matched to a gene: 10. As DNA, the CDR3 is TGCAGCGCCCCGGGACAGGGGGCTTTTGCCTATGGCTACACCTTC. Protein product: CSAPGQGAFAYGYTF.

V gene TRBV6-6 combines with J gene TRBJ1-5, with TRBD1 matching over 7 bases. Germline V gene sequence: CDR1 MNHNY, CDR2 SVGAGI (reference sequence). J was trimmed by 4 bases and V by 6 bases; bases with no gene match: 6. This CDR3 is 14 amino acids long. CDR3 in DNA: TGTGCCAGCAGCAGCGGACAGGTAAATCAGCCCCAGCATTTT. This translates into CASSSGQVNQPQHF.